The subject of this entry is one T cell receptor (beta chain). Seattle patients were enrolled while actively infected and followed longitudinally. In the original workflow: Counts of nucleated cells, estimated from reference gene primer amplification, were obtained. TCRdb's copy holds only in-frame clones and misses some; the assay was immunoSEQ multiplex PCR. The D gene and trimming were derived from the DNA, and the V and J assignments and clone size from that table. The table records some 330,000 clones, roughly nine tenths of them present only once. This sample is part of a study of blood T cell repertoires in COVID-19. Study in general: The samples span acute and convalescent COVID-19 from the United States, Italy and Spain. T cells, B-cell-depleted T cells, or PBMCs supplied cDNA or gDNA.

This CDR3 has 16 residues. The TCR was taken from a woman under 40 with COVID-19, enrolled during active disease. This chain uses TRBV12-1 with TRBJ1-6. TRBV12-1 is labeled a pseudogene. The sample comprised peripheral blood. This chain's CDR3 is CASSSRRPSRNSPLHF. For the CDR3, the DNA is TGTGCCAGCAGCTCTCGGAGGCCCTCTCGTAATTCACCCCTCCACTTT.